These T cell receptor beta chains were read from a single sample in a study of cytomegalovirus exposure and HLA in healthy donors. TCRdb's copy holds only in-frame clones and misses some; the assay was immunoSEQ multiplex PCR. The repertoire consists of about 180,000 clones, with over 75% occurring once and the leading ten covering 1.5% to 2%. Sequences were obtained from PBMCs. These receptor sequences come from a woman aged 25 to 39 in good health and CMV-seronegative. CDR3s include the opening cysteine and the closing phenylalanine or tryptophan. D genes are given only for firm matches. Clone size is not always given. Where it is, it says once, few, many or a class for expanded clones.

>TRBV7-3|NA|TRBJ2-1|NA
TGTGCCAGCAGCCCCCACCAGTACAATGAGCAGTTCTTC
CASSPHQYNEQFF
>TRBV6-1|NA|TRBJ1-3|NA
TGTGCCAGCAGTGAAGCGTGGGGCGGTGGAAACACCATATATTTT
CASSEAWGGGNTIYF
>TRBV29-1|NA|TRBJ2-2|NA
TGCAGCGTTTCCAGACAGAACACCGGGGAGCTGTTTTTT
CSVSRQNTGELFF
>TRBV5-1|TRBD1|TRBJ2-1|NA
TGCGCCAGCAGCTCAAGACTTGGGACAGGGACTATGCAGTTCTTC
CASSSRLGTGTMQFF
>TRBV5-1|TRBD1|TRBJ1-2|NA
TGCGCCAGCAGCTTTGAAGCCGGGACAGGACTTAACTATGGCTACACCTTC
CASSFEAGTGLNYGYTF
>TRBV29-1|TRBD1|TRBJ2-7|NA
TGCAGCGTGAATTCCGGGACAGGGGGCGCCTACGAGCAGTACTTC
CSVNSGTGGAYEQYF
>TRBV5-1|NA|TRBJ1-6|NA
TGCGCCAGCAGCTTGACAGGGATTAATTCACCCCTCCACTTT
CASSLTGINSPLHF
>TRBV19|NA|TRBJ1-6|NA
TGTGCCAGTAGCCTCTCATCGAGGAATTCACCCCTCCACTTT
CASSLSSRNSPLHF
>TRBV7-8|NA|TRBJ1-5|few
TGTGCCAGCAGCTTATCAGGGTTCCAACAGCCCCAGCATTTT
CASSLSGFQQPQHF
>TRBV7-6|TRBD1|TRBJ2-7|NA
TGTGCCAGCAGCCCCCTCCAAGTAGGACAGGGCTTCTCCTACGAGCAGTACTTC
CASSPLQVGQGFSYEQYF
>TRBV30|NA|TRBJ2-7|once
TGTGCCTGGAGTGAGGGCAGGGGCTACTACGAGCAGTACTTC
CAWSEGRGYYEQYF
>TRBV5-1|TRBD1|TRBJ1-1|NA
TGCGCCAGCAGCGAGGGGACAGGGTGGGACACTGAAGCTTTCTTT
CASSEGTGWDTEAFF
>TRBV27|TRBD1|TRBJ2-7|NA
TGTGCCAGCAGTTCTATATGGGACAGGGGAAAGCAGTACTTC
CASSSIWDRGKQYF
>TRBV7-3|NA|TRBJ2-7|NA
TGTGCCAGCAGCTTCGGACAGAGCTACGAGCAGTACTTC
CASSFGQSYEQYF
>TRBV4-3|NA|TRBJ2-3|NA
TGCGCCAGCAGCCAGGGACACTATAGCACAGATACGCAGTATTTT
CASSQGHYSTDTQYF
>TRBV6-6|NA|TRBJ1-1|few
TGTGCCAGCAGCCAGGGGCGGAACACTGAAGCTTTCTTT
CASSQGRNTEAFF
>TRBV7-6|NA|TRBJ2-7|once
TGTGCCAGCAGCTCTTCTATCACCCCTTCCTACGAGCAGTACTTC
CASSSSITPSYEQYF
>TRBV5-4|TRBD2|TRBJ2-7|NA
TGTGCCAGCAGCTCCGAGAGCGGGGGGCCTTCCTACGAGCAGTACTTC
CASSSESGGPSYEQYF
>TRBV6-1|NA|TRBJ1-1|NA
TGTGCCAGCAGTGATAGCGCAGTTGAAGCTTTCTTT
CASSDSAVEAFF
>TRBV27|NA|TRBJ2-5|NA
TGTGCCAGCTCTACAGTCGGGGGAAGGGAGACCCAGTACTTC
CASSTVGGRETQYF
>TRBV5-6|NA|TRBJ1-5|NA
TGTGCCAGCAGCCGCGATCGGAGCGGGCCCCAGCATTTT
CASSRDRSGPQHF
>TRBV11-2|TRBD1|TRBJ2-7|NA
TGTGCCAGCAGCCCTGGGACAGGGTCCTACGAGCAGTACTTC
CASSPGTGSYEQYF
>TRBV2|NA|TRBJ2-7|NA
TGTGCCAGCAGCAGGGTAAAGGTCGAGCAGTACTTC
CASSRVKVEQYF
>TRBV7-2|NA|TRBJ2-3|NA
TGTGCCAGCAGCTTAGGGGCCCTAGCAACAGATACGCAGTATTTT
CASSLGALATDTQYF